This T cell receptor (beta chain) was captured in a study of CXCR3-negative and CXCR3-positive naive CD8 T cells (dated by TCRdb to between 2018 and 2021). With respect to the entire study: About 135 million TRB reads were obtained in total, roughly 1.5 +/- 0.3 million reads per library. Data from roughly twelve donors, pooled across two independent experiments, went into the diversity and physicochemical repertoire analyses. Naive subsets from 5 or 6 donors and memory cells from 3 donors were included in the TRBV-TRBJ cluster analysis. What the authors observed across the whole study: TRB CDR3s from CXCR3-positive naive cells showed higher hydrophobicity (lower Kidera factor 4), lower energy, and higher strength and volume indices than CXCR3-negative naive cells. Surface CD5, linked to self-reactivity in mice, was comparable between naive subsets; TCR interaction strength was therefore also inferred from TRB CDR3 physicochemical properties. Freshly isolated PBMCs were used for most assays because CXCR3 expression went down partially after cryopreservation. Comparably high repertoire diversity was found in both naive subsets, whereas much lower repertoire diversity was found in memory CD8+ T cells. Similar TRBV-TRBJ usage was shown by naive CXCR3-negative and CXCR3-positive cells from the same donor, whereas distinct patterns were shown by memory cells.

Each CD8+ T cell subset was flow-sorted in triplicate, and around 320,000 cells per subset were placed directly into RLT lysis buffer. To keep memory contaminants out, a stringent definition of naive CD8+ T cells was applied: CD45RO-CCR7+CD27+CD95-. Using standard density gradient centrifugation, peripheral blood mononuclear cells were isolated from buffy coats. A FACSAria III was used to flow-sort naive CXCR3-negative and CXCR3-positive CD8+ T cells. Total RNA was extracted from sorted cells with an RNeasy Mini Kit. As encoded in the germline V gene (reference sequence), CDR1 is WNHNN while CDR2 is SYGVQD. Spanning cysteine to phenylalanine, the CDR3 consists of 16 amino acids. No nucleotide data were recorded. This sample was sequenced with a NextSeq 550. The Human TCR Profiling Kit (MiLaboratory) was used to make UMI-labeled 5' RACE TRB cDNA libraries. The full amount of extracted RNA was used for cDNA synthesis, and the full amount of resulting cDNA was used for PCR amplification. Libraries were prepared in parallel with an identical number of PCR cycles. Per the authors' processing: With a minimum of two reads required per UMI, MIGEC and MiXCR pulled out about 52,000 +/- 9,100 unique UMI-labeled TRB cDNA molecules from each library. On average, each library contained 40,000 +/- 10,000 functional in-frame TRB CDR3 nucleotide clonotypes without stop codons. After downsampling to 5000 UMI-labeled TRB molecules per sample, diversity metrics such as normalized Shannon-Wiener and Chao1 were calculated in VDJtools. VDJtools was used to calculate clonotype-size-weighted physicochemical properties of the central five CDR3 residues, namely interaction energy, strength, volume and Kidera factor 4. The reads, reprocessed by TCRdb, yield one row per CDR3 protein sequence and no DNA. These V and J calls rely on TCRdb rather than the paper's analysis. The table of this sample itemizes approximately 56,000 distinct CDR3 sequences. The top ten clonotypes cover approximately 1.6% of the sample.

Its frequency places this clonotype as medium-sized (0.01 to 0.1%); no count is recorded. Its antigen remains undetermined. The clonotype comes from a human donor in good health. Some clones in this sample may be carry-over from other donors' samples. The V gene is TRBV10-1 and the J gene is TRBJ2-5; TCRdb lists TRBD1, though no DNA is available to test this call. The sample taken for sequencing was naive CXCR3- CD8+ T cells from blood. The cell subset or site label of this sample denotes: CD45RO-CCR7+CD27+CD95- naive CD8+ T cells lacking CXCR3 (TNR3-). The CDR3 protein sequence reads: CASSETGTGTVETQYF.